These 29 T cell receptor beta chains share one sample of origin, sequenced in a study of blood T cell repertoires in COVID-19. Repertoires were generated with immunoSEQ multiplex PCR, while TCRdb's copy carries only in-frame clones and drops some. This repertoire shows 130,000 to 150,000 clones, roughly nine tenths found once; its top ten account for roughly 13%. Material: peripheral blood. These receptors all stem from a young man with COVID-19, enrolled during active disease.

There are a few counts of this clone. The chain has TRBV3-1 (or the pseudogene TRBV3-2) and TRBJ2-5; no clear D gene. Trimming left V 4 bases short and J 4 bases short, with 19 bases between. CDR3 length equals 16 residues. Germline V gene data show CDR1 as LGHDT and CDR2 as YNNKEL (reference sequence). The CDR3 sequence: CASSRLNPRNGETQYF. CDR3 DNA sequence: TGTGCCAGCAGCCGTCTGAACCCCAGAAATGGAGAGACCCAGTACTTC.

The chain is built from TRBV30 and TRBJ2-2, with D possibly TRBD2 on 5 matching bases. Trimming removed 1 base at V and 4 bases at J, with 7 bases between. The CDR3 sequence is 13 residues long. Germline CDR1 GTSNPN, CDR2 SVGIG (reference sequence). The CDR3 DNA reads TGTGCCTGGAGTGGGAGCGGCACCGGGGAGCTGTTTTTT. It specifies CAWSGSGTGELFF.

This clone has just a few counts. The chain links TRBV6-2 or TRBV6-3 to TRBJ2-7, with 8 nucleotides matching TRBD1. CDR3 length: 13 residues. Germline assignment: CDR1 MNHEY and CDR2 SVGEGT. Trimming at V came to 6 bases and at J to 3 bases, leaving 4 bases not matched to a gene. The CDR3 region is CASRPGTGYEQYF. The CDR3 DNA reads TGTGCCAGCAGACCTGGGACAGGCTACGAGCAGTACTTC.

The chain is built from TRBV6-2 or TRBV6-3 and TRBJ2-5; 11 nucleotides align to TRBD2. Germline CDR1 is MNHEY and CDR2 is SVGEGT. Trimming took 2 bases from V and 5 from J; bases not matched to a gene: 4. The CDR3 is 15 amino acids. The CDR3 sequence is CASSYTSGRWETQYF. The DNA for the CDR3 is TGTGCCAGCAGTTACACTAGCGGGAGATGGGAGACCCAGTACTTC.

On this clone itself: At the DNA level, this CDR3 is encoded by other sequences in the same sample as well. The CDR3 coding sequence is TGTGCCAGCAGCTTAGACAGGGACACTGAAGCTTTCTTT. Amino acids: CASSLDRDTEAFF. J is TRBJ1-1 and V is TRBV11-2, with a weak D call TRBD1 (5 bases). The CDR3 consists of 13 residues. The V gene lost 0 bases and the J gene lost 3 bases, with 5 bases spanning the gap. Germline values: CDR1 SGHAT, CDR2 FQNNGV. Filled out from reference TRBV11-2 and TRBJ1-1, the complete variable domain reads EAGVAQSPRYKIIEKRQSVAFWCNPISGHATLYWYQQILGQGPKLLIQFQNNGVVDDSQLPKDRFSAERLKGVDSTLKIQPAKLEDSAVYLCASSLDRDTEAFFGQGTRLTVV.

The chain carries TRBV29-1 and TRBJ2-7; tentatively, D is TRBD2 (5 bases). V was clipped by 5 bases and J by 1 base, with 9 bases between them. This CDR3 spans 12 amino acids. Germline V gives CDR1 SQVTM, CDR2 ANQGSEA. CDR3 nucleotides: TGCAGCGTTTCGACGGGATCCTACGAGCAGTACTTC. Translated, it gives CSVSTGSYEQYF.

CDR3 loop: CASSQEAKAYEQYF. The CDR3 nucleotides are TGCGCCAGCAGCCAAGAGGCCAAAGCCTACGAGCAGTACTTC. V is TRBV4-3 and J is TRBJ2-7, with D uncertain. Germline V gene lookup returns CDR1 LGHNA and CDR2 YSLEER. This CDR3 has 14 residues. Trimming took off 0 bases at V and 2 bases at J, with 8 bases between the two ends.

V and J are TRBV11-1 and TRBJ2-7, with 10 bases fitting TRBD2. The CDR3 extends over 15 amino acids. With V trimmed by 5 bases and J by 5 bases, 9 bases remained unmatched. CDR1 is SGHAT, CDR2 FQDESV, per germline (reference sequence). CDR3 sequence reads: CASSPRLAGANEQYF. CDR3 nucleotides: TGTGCCAGCAGCCCGCGACTAGCGGGCGCCAACGAGCAGTACTTC.

CDR3 in amino acids: CASSRTGAVTEAFF. The CDR3 DNA follows: TGTGCCAGCAGCCGGACAGGGGCGGTGACTGAAGCTTTCTTT. This rearrangement joins TRBV28 to TRBJ1-1, with 9 positions matching TRBD1. CDR1 and CDR2 from the germline V gene are MDHEN and SYDVKM. This CDR3 has 14 residues. V was pared by 6 bases and J by 5 bases, with 7 bases of the junction left unmatched.

This chain connects TRBV6-5 to TRBJ2-7, with TRBD1 matching 10 bases. Germline V CDR1 and CDR2: MNHEY, SVGAGI. This CDR3 has 16 residues. V was clipped by 2 bases and J by 5 bases; unmatched bases: 9. CDR3 amino acids: CASSYPSGTGAHEQYF. The CDR3, as DNA: TGTGCCAGCAGTTACCCCTCCGGGACAGGGGCCCACGAGCAGTACTTC.

The rearrangement links TRBV12-3 or TRBV12-4 to TRBJ2-1, with D hard to call. There are 11 residues in the CDR3. The germline V and J ends were trimmed by 6 bases and 9 bases, with 9 bases remaining between them. CDR3 bases: TGTGCCAGCAGACTACTGGCTGAGCAGTTCTTC. It yields the protein CASRLLAEQFF.

The rearrangement links TRBV11-3 to TRBJ2-7; 9 nucleotides agree with TRBD2. CDR3 size: 14 residues. CDR1 SGHNT and CDR2 YENEEA come from the germline V gene. V gave up 3 bases and J gave up 0 bases; unmatched junction bases: 0. The CDR3 coding sequence is TGTGCCAGCAGCTTTAGCGGGAGCTCCTACGAGCAGTACTTC. This translates into CASSFSGSSYEQYF.

The V call is TRBV29-1, the J call TRBJ2-5; unclear D gene. Germline V lookup: CDR1 SQVTM, CDR2 ANQGSEA. The V end lost 3 bases, the J end lost 2 bases, and 4 bases lay between the germline ends. CDR3 length: 11 amino acids. The CDR3 is CSVDQQETQYF. The CDR3 DNA reads as TGCAGCGTTGACCAGCAAGAGACCCAGTACTTC. Full variable domain (rest looked up from reference TRBV29-1 and TRBJ2-5): SAVISQKPSRDICQRGTSLTIQCQVDSQVTMMFWYRQQPGQSLTLIATANQGSEATYESGFVIDKFPISRPNLTFSTLTVSNMSPEDSSIYLCSVDQQETQYFGPGTRLLVL.

The V call is TRBV15, the J call TRBJ1-3; TRBD1 aligns across 8 bases. Per germline, CDR1 LNHNV and CDR2 YYDKDF (reference sequence). The CDR3 sequence is 14 residues long. Trimming cost V 1 base and J 5 bases; bases outside gene matches: 1. CDR3 nucleotides: TGTGCCACCAGCAGAGGGGACAGGAGAAACACCATATATTTT. This gives the protein CATSRGDRRNTIYF.

This clone was recorded only once. V gene TRBV5-1 combines with J gene TRBJ2-1; 8 bases are shared with TRBD1. Per germline, CDR1 SGHRS and CDR2 YFSETQ. The CDR3 spans 15 residues. V dropped 0 bases and J dropped 6; count of bases not matched to a gene: 5. The CDR3: CASSLGTGILNEQFF. The CDR3 DNA sequence: TGCGCCAGCAGCTTGGGGACAGGGATTCTCAATGAGCAGTTCTTC.

This clone was recorded once. This rearrangement joins TRBV7-2 to TRBJ2-7; TRBD1 agrees at 9 bases. V shed 6 bases, J shed 0 bases, and the junction held 9 bases outside the gene matches. This CDR3 contains 16 residues. Germline values: CDR1 SGHTA, CDR2 FQGNSA. The CDR3 here is CASRNPGQGYSYEQYF. As DNA, the CDR3 is TGTGCCAGCAGAAATCCGGGACAGGGTTACTCCTACGAGCAGTACTTC. The full variable domain, in which reference TRBV7-2 and TRBJ2-7 provide the parts outside the CDR3, is GAGVSQSPSNKVTEKGKDVELRCDPISGHTALYWYRQSLGQGLEFLIYFQGNSAPDKSGLPSDRFSAERTGGSVSTLTIQRTQQEDSAVYLCASRNPGQGYSYEQYFGPGTRLTVT.

The V and J genes are TRBV30 and TRBJ1-2, with D possibly TRBD1 on 5 matching bases. CDR3 length: 13 residues. Germline CDR1 and CDR2: GTSNPN and SVGIG (reference sequence). The V end lost 8 bases, the J end lost 7 bases, and 20 bases lay between the germline ends. CDR3 bases: TGTGCCAGTCAGCTCCAGGGTGATGCTGGCTACACCTTC. It codes for CASQLQGDAGYTF.

The chain joins TRBV27 to TRBJ2-7; D uncertain. The germline gives CDR1 MNHEY, CDR2 SMNVEV (reference sequence). Trimming shortened V by 3 bases and J by 2 bases, and 8 bases separated the two germline ends. This CDR3 is 13 amino acids long. The CDR3, as DNA: TGTGCCAGCAGTTTGACGGGTCCCTACGAGCAGTACTTC. It yields the protein CASSLTGPYEQYF.

The genes are TRBV9 and TRBJ2-5, with TRBD2 matching 7 bases. The junction had 16 bases not matched to a gene; V was cut back by 4 bases and J by 1 base. The CDR3 runs 18 residues. Germline lookup yields CDR1 SGDLS and CDR2 YYNGEE. CDR3 sequence reads: CASSPGPEWEGPQETQYF. CDR3 DNA sequence: TGTGCCAGCAGCCCAGGACCGGAGTGGGAGGGCCCCCAAGAGACCCAGTACTTC.

The chain couples TRBV5-1 to TRBJ2-5; 14 bases are shared with TRBD2. Germline trimming cut 4 bases from V and 2 bases from J; bases unmatched to any gene: 4. CDR1 SGHRS and CDR2 YFSETQ come from the germline V gene. The CDR3 runs 16 residues. CDR3 sequence: CASSRTSGGNQETQYF. CDR3 DNA sequence: TGCGCCAGCAGCAGGACTAGCGGGGGGAATCAAGAGACCCAGTACTTC.

This chain connects TRBV15 to TRBJ1-2; maybe TRBD1 (5 bases). The CDR3 has 14 residues. V lost 0 bases and J lost 4, with 9 bases in between. Per the germline V gene, CDR1 is LNHNV and CDR2 is YYDKDF (reference sequence). The CDR3 spells CATSRDPGFYGYTF. CDR3 bases: TGTGCCACCAGCAGAGATCCAGGGTTCTATGGCTACACCTTC.

The chain recombines TRBV27 with TRBJ2-7, with 10 positions matching TRBD1. Germline V gives CDR1 MNHEY, CDR2 SMNVEV (reference sequence). This CDR3 contains 14 residues. V shed 2 bases, J shed 4 bases, and the junction held 2 bases outside the gene matches. In nucleotides, the CDR3 is TGTGCCAGCAGTTTACTGGGACAGGGGTACGAGCAGTACTTC. Translation: CASSLLGQGYEQYF.

V is TRBV30 and J is TRBJ2-7; D might be TRBD2 (7 bases). The CDR3 runs to 13 residues. The V and J ends lost 3 bases and 0 bases respectively, with 9 bases between them. Germline values: CDR1 GTSNPN, CDR2 SVGIG (reference sequence). CDR3 amino acids: CAWRGGASYEQYF. DNA for the CDR3: TGTGCCTGGAGGGGGGGGGCCTCCTACGAGCAGTACTTC.

The genes are TRBV5-6 and TRBJ2-5; weak D call: TRBD1 (6 bases). V was shortened by 5 bases and J by 4 bases, with 15 bases between the two germline ends. The CDR3 is made up of 14 amino acids. Germline V gene lookup returns CDR1 SGHDT and CDR2 YYEEEE. CDR3 residues: CASRSSGTRETQYF. CDR3 bases: TGTGCCAGCAGATCGTCCGGGACAAGAGAGACCCAGTACTTC. Full variable domain (outside the CDR3, taken from reference TRBV5-6 and TRBJ2-5): DAGVTQSPTHLIKTRGQQVTLRCSPKSGHDTVSWYQQALGQGPQFIFQYYEEEERQRGNFPDRFSGHQFPNYSSELNVNALLLGDSALYLCASRSSGTRETQYFGPGTRLLVL.

The CDR3 DNA is TGCGCCAGCAGCCAAGATGGGCTTCCTGGGGCCAACGTCCTGACTTTC. Translating gives CASSQDGLPGANVLTF. This chain uses TRBV4-3 with TRBJ2-6; D gene unclear. Trimming removed 0 bases from V and 2 bases from J, with 8 bases in between. Germline CDR1 reads LGHNA; CDR2 reads YSLEER. The CDR3 sequence is 16 residues long.

The chain joins TRBV19 to TRBJ1-5; D call uncertain. Looked up from germline, CDR1 is LNHDA and CDR2 is SQIVND (reference sequence). V lost 5 bases and J lost 0, with 11 bases in between. The CDR3 spans 15 residues. CDR3 region: CASSLFVHSNQPQHF. In DNA, the CDR3 is TGTGCCAGTAGTCTATTCGTCCATAGCAATCAGCCCCAGCATTTT.

Concerning this clone: Mismatch with germline at one junction end may stem from a read error. The gene calls are TRBV2 and TRBJ1-4, with D possibly matching TRBD1 (5 bases). Germline V gives CDR1 SNHLY, CDR2 FYNNEI. The CDR3 is 15 residues long. The CDR3 spells CASRTFLGGDEKLLF. The DNA for the CDR3 is TGTGCCAGCAGGACTTTTTTGGGGGGAGATGAAAAACTGCTTTTT.

The rearrangement uses TRBV6-6 and TRBJ2-7; 15 nucleotides match TRBD2. Per the germline V gene, CDR1 is MNHNY and CDR2 is SVGAGI (reference sequence). The trim removed 0 bases at V and 5 bases at J, leaving 2 bases unmatched. CDR3 length equals 16 residues. Here the CDR3 DNA reads TGTGCCAGCAGTTACTCGAGGACTAGCGGGAGGGACGAGCAGTACTTC. Amino acids: CASSYSRTSGRDEQYF.

The chain links TRBV11-2 to TRBJ2-7; D uncertain. CDR1 and CDR2 from the germline V gene are SGHAT and FQNNGV. The CDR3 is 13 residues long. The V and J ends lost 3 bases and 2 bases respectively, with 8 bases between them. This CDR3 is CASSFNTAYEQYF. The CDR3 DNA is TGTGCCAGCAGCTTTAACACCGCCTACGAGCAGTACTTC.